The rows below give T cell receptor beta chains drawn from one sample of a study of blood T cell repertoires in COVID-19. Using immunoSEQ multiplex PCR, the repertoire was profiled, and TCRdb retains in-frame clones only, with some absent. The data contain under 300,000 clones, 91% of them singletons. The sample consisted of PBMCs or T cells enriched from blood (not recorded which). The receptors come from a human donor in a cohort exposed to, infected with or recovered from COVID-19 (not recorded which). The donor label of this sample is uncertain. Both conserved end residues are part of each CDR3. A D gene is named only where the DNA matches it firmly. Where a row states a size, it is once, few, many or the class of an expanded clone; other rows omit it.

- TRBJ1-5 - TRBV3-1/TRBV3-2 TGTGCCAGCAGCCAAGATTTGCTAAAACCCCAGCATTTT CASSQDLLKPQHF
once TRBJ2-1 TRBD2 TRBV7-3 TGTGCCAGCAGCCCGGGAGGGGCTAACAATGAGCAGTTCTTC CASSPGGANNEQFF
few TRBJ1-6 TRBD1 TRBV5-1 TGCGCCAGCAGCTCCGACAGGGTTCGGTCACCCCTCCACTTT CASSSDRVRSPLHF
- TRBJ1-1 - TRBV11-2 TGTGCCAGCAGCCCTTTTGGGGGGAAGTACACTGAAGCTTTCTTT CASSPFGGKYTEAFF
- TRBJ1-5 TRBD1 TRBV4-1 TGCGCCAGCAGCCAACTTACAGGGGCAGGGCAGCCCCAGCATTTT CASSQLTGAGQPQHF
- TRBJ1-2 - TRBV4-1 TGCGCCAGCAGCCTCATCGCGGGACGGTGGGGGGGTAGTTATGGCTACACCTTC CASSLIAGRWGGSYGYTF
- TRBJ1-2 - TRBV27 TGTGCCAGCAGTTTAAGTTCCAACTACTATGGCTACACCTTC CASSLSSNYYGYTF
once TRBJ1-2 - TRBV10-3 TGTGCCATCAGTGACGGAGTGGCAGTTACTACCTATGGCTACACCTTC CAISDGVAVTTYGYTF
- TRBJ2-1 - TRBV30 TGTGCCTGGTCTTGGATAAGCGGCAATGAGCAGTTCTTC CAWSWISGNEQFF
- TRBJ1-6 - TRBV4-1 TGCGCCAGCAGCCAAGAGTCAGGCATTTATAATTCACCCCTCCACTTT CASSQESGIYNSPLHF
- TRBJ2-3 - TRBV12-3/TRBV12-4 TGTGCCAGCAGCTACAGGGGCACAGATACGCAGTATTTT CASSYRGTDTQYF
- TRBJ1-2 - TRBV29-1 TGCAGCGTTGGACTAGGGACTAACTATGGCTACACCTTC CSVGLGTNYGYTF
once TRBJ1-4 - TRBV6-5 TGTGCCAGCAGTACACAAGGGGCTTCCAATGAAAAACTGTTTTTT CASSTQGASNEKLFF
- TRBJ1-2 - TRBV3-1/TRBV3-2 TGTGCCAGCTCTCAGGGTACAAACTATGGCTACACCTTC CASSQGTNYGYTF
- TRBJ1-1 - TRBV19 TGTGCCAGTAGGAAGGGGCCCAAGAACACTGAAGCTTTCTTT CASRKGPKNTEAFF
- TRBJ1-2 TRBD1 TRBV18 TGTGCCAGCTCACCTGGGACAGGGGGCGGAGGCTATGGCTACACCTTC CASSPGTGGGGYGYTF
few TRBJ2-2 TRBD2 TRBV25-1 TGTGCCAGCAGCGCTACCGGGCGGGGGGGCCCGAACACCGGGGAGCTGTTTTTT CASSATGRGGPNTGELFF
- TRBJ2-5 - TRBV12-3/TRBV12-4 TGTGCCAGCAGTTTAGCGAAGGGGGAGACCCAGTACTTC CASSLAKGETQYF
- TRBJ1-1 - TRBV9 TGTGCCAGCAGCGTAGAGGGGGGGTTACTGAACACTGAAGCTTTCTTT CASSVEGGLLNTEAFF
- TRBJ1-3 - TRBV6-5 TGTGCCAGCAGTTACAGTGACAGCTCTGGAAACACCATATATTTT CASSYSDSSGNTIYF
- TRBJ1-4 - TRBV27 TGTGCCAGCAGTTTCAGGGCCAGTTTTAATGAAAAACTGTTTTTT CASSFRASFNEKLFF
- TRBJ1-1 - TRBV5-1 TGCGCCAGCAGCGATTGGGGAGGGAGACCCACTTTCTTT CASSDWGGRPTFF
- TRBJ2-7 TRBD2 TRBV4-2 TGTGCCAGCAGCCGTACTAGCGGGGACTCCTACGAGCAGTACTTC CASSRTSGDSYEQYF
- TRBJ2-3 TRBD1 TRBV24-1 TGTGCCACCAGTGTTAGTCCGGGACAGGGGGCCCCCACCTTCAGCACAGATACGCAGTATTTT CATSVSPGQGAPTFSTDTQYF
- TRBJ1-6 - TRBV15 TGTGCCACCAGCAGAGGCGGGGGGGCCTCCAATTCACCCCTCCACTTT CATSRGGGASNSPLHF
- TRBJ1-1 - TRBV4-2 TGTGCCAGCAGCCAAGACGGGACTGAAGCTTTCTTT CASSQDGTEAFF
- TRBJ2-7 - TRBV6-5 TGTGCCAGCAGTTACCTGGGGGGGCCCTACGAGCAGTACTTC CASSYLGGPYEQYF
once TRBJ2-3 - TRBV5-6 TGTGCCAGCAGCTTGGAATTCCAGGGACTTACAGATACGCAGTATTTT CASSLEFQGLTDTQYF
- TRBJ2-1 TRBD2 TRBV24-1 TGTGCCACCCGGCTAGCGGGGACCTACAATGAGCAGTTCTTC CATRLAGTYNEQFF
- TRBJ1-2 TRBD1 TRBV24-1 TGTGCCACCAAACAGGGGGCAAAGACTAACTATGGCTACACCTTC CATKQGAKTNYGYTF
few TRBJ1-1 - TRBV20-1 TGCAGTGCTACAGGGGACACTGAAGCTTTCTTT CSATGDTEAFF
- TRBJ1-1 - TRBV7-2 TGTGCCAGCAGCTTAAACAGAGGTCGTGACAGAGGAACTGAAGCTTTCTTT CASSLNRGRDRGTEAFF
- TRBJ2-7 - TRBV24-1 TGTGCCACCAGCTACAGGGAGGGCGAGCAGTACTTC CATSYREGEQYF
- TRBJ1-5 - TRBV15 TGTGCCACCAGCAGAGATCGAGCGATCAATCAGCCCCAGCATTTT CATSRDRAINQPQHF
- TRBJ2-7 TRBD1 TRBV4-2 TGTGCCAGCAGCCAAGGACAGGGTCTCAACGAGCAGTACTTC CASSQGQGLNEQYF
- TRBJ1-3 - TRBV6-2/TRBV6-3 TGTGCCAGCAGCCCGACATCGGCGGGAAACACCATATATTTT CASSPTSAGNTIYF
- TRBJ1-2 TRBD1 TRBV5-1 TGCGCCAGCAGCTTAGACGGACAGGGCCATGGCTACACCTTC CASSLDGQGHGYTF
- TRBJ2-1 TRBD2 TRBV9 TGTGCCAGCAGCATTGGGACTAGCGGGGCTCCCTACAATGAGCAGTTCTTC CASSIGTSGAPYNEQFF
- TRBJ1-1 - TRBV6-4 TGTGCCAGCAGCCGACGGAGGAACACTGAAGCTTTCTTT CASSRRRNTEAFF
- TRBJ1-3 TRBD1 TRBV10-3 TGTGCCATCACCGAAACAGGGGGCCAGGGAAACACCATATATTTT CAITETGGQGNTIYF
- TRBJ1-1 - TRBV27 TGTGCCAGCAGTTTTCAGGGCCCGCTCACTGAAGCTTTCTTT CASSFQGPLTEAFF
- TRBJ2-7 TRBD2 TRBV5-1 TGCGCCAGCAGCTTGGTCGCTAGCGGGAGAGGGTACGAGCAGTACTTC CASSLVASGRGYEQYF
- TRBJ2-3 TRBD1 TRBV30 TGTGCCTGGAGTGGACAGGGGGCTACAGATACGCAGTATTTT CAWSGQGATDTQYF
- TRBJ2-7 TRBD1 TRBV5-4 TGTGCCAGCAGCCACAGGGACAGGCCCTACGAGCAGTACTTC CASSHRDRPYEQYF
once TRBJ1-2 TRBD1 TRBV6-4 TGTGCCAGCAGCGAGTTCGGGACAGGCAACTTAAACTCCTATGGCTACACCTTC CASSEFGTGNLNSYGYTF
- TRBJ1-1 TRBD1 TRBV29-1 TGCAGCGCCTTGGACAGGGCTGACACTGAAGCTTTCTTT CSALDRADTEAFF
- TRBJ1-2 - TRBV9 TGTGCCAGCAGCCTCAGGGGAGTAAGCTACACCTTC CASSLRGVSYTF
- TRBJ1-1 TRBD1 TRBV7-2 TGTGCCAGCAGCTCGACAGGGTACACTGAAGCTTTCTTT CASSSTGYTEAFF
- TRBJ2-2 TRBD1 TRBV7-8 TGTGCCAGCAGCTTATATCCTTCTGGGACAGGGGCGGACACCGGGGAGCTGTTTTTT CASSLYPSGTGADTGELFF
few TRBJ1-2 - TRBV7-9 TGTGCCAGCAGTTCCGACGGGGGGGTCAACTATGGCTACACCTTC CASSSDGGVNYGYTF
- TRBJ2-6 - TRBV7-3 TGTGCCAGCAGCTTAACCGGCTCTGGGGCCAACGTCCTGACTTTC CASSLTGSGANVLTF
- TRBJ1-5 - TRBV7-8 TGTGCCAGCAGCCTTAGAAATAGCAATCAGCCCCAGCATTTT CASSLRNSNQPQHF
- TRBJ2-2 TRBD2 TRBV6-1 TGTGCCAGCAGTGCAGCGGGGGGTACCGGGGAGCTGTTTTTT CASSAAGGTGELFF